This T cell receptor (beta chain) was sequenced in a study of blood T cell repertoires in COVID-19. Assay used: immunoSEQ multiplex PCR; TCRdb lists only in-frame clones, some missing. This sample has roughly 250,000 clones, with nearly 90% found just once. V lost 3 bases and J lost 1, with 9 bases in between. The germline gives CDR1 LGHDT, CDR2 YNNKEL (reference sequence). CDR3 length equals 14 residues. The clonotype was recovered from a woman younger than 45 with acute or convalescent COVID-19. V usage is TRBV3-1 (or the pseudogene TRBV3-2) and J usage is TRBJ1-1; possible D gene TRBD1, 5 bases. Sequencing input: peripheral blood. This CDR3 is CASSQPGRNTEAFF. As DNA, the CDR3 is TGTGCCAGCAGCCAGCCAGGGCGGAACACTGAAGCTTTCTTT.